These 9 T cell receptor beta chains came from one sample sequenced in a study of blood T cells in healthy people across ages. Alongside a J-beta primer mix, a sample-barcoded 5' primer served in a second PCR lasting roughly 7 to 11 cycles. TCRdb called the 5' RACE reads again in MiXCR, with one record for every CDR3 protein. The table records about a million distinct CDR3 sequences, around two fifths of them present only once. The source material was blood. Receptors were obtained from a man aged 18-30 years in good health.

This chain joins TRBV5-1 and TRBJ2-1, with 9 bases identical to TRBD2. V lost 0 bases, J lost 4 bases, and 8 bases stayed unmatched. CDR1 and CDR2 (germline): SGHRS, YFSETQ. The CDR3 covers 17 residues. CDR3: CASSLAASGVLYNEQFF. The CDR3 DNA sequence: TGCGCCAGCAGCTTGGCGGCTAGCGGGGTCCTATACAATGAGCAGTTCTTC.

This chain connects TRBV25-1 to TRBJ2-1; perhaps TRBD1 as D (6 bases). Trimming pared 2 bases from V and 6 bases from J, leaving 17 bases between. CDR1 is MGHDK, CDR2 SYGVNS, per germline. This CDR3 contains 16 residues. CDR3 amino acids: CASSELLEAGVNEQFF. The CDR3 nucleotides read TGTGCCAGCAGTGAACTCCTGGAGGCAGGGGTCAATGAGCAGTTCTTC. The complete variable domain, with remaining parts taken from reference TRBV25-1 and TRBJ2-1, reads EADIYQTPRYLVIGTGKKITLECSQTMGHDKMYWYQQDPGMELHLIHYSYGVNSTEKGDLSSESTVSRIRTEHFPLTLESARPSHTSQYLCASSELLEAGVNEQFFGPGTRLTVL.

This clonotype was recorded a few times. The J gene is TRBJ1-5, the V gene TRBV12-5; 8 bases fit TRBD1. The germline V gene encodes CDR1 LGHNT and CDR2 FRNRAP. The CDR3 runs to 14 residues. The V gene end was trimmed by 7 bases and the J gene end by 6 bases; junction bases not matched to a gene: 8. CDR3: CASAIDRGVQPQHF. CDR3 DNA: TGTGCTAGTGCTATTGACAGGGGAGTTCAGCCCCAGCATTTT.

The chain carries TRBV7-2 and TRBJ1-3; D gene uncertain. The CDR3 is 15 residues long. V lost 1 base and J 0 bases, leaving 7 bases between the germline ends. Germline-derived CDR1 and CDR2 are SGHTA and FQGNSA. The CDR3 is CASSLGGDSGNTIYF. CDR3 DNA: TGTGCCAGCAGCTTAGGAGGAGACTCTGGAAACACCATATATTTT.

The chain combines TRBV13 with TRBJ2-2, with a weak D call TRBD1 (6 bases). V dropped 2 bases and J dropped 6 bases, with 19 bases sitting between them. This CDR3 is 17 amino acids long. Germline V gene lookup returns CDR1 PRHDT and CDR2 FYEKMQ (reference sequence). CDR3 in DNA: TGTGCCAGCAGCTTAACTGCCAGGGGCAGGGGCGCCGGGGAGCTGTTTTTT. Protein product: CASSLTARGRGAGELFF.

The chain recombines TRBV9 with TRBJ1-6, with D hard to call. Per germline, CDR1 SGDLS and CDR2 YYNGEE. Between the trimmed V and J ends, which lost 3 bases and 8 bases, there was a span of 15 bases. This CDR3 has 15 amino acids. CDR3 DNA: TGTGCCAGCAGCGCTACCGGGTCCACCTATTCACCCCTCCACTTT. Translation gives CASSATGSTYSPLHF.

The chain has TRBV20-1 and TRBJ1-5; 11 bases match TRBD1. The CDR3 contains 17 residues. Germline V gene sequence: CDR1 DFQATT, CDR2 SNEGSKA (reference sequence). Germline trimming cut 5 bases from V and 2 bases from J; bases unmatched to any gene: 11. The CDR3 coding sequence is TGCAGTGCTCTTCGGACAGGGGGCGGTTGGGGCAATCAGCCCCAGCATTTT. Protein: CSALRTGGGWGNQPQHF.

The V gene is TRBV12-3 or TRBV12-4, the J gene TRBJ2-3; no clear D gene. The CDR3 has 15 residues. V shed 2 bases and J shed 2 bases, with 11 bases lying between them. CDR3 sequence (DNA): TGTGCCAGCAGTTTATCAAAGGTTTCCACAGATACGCAGTATTTT. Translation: CASSLSKVSTDTQYF.

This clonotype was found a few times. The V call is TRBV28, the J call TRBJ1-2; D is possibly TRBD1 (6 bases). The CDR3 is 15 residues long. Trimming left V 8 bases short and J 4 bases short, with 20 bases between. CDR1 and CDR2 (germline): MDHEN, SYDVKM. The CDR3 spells CASSEGGQTPYGYTF. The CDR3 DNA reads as TGTGCCAGCTCAGAAGGGGGGCAGACTCCCTATGGCTACACCTTC.